Below, 15 T cell receptor beta chains from the same sample are listed, as sequenced in a study of pediatric ulcerative colitis. The rectum was sampled with one to two pinch biopsies at colonoscopy. Some clones are missing from TCRdb's copy, which holds only in-frame ones; the method was immunoSEQ multiplex PCR. Of approximately 17,000 clones listed, 80% are singletons. Sequencing was carried out using gut tissue. The receptors stem from a boy between 5 and 17 years old who was a control in a study of pediatric ulcerative colitis.

The rearrangement joins TRBV2 to TRBJ2-7, with D perhaps TRBD2 (6 bases). Deletions cut 8 bases from V and 0 bases from J, with 8 bases between. The CDR3 runs to 12 residues. Germline values: CDR1 SNHLY, CDR2 FYNNEI. This CDR3 is CASSGSSYEQYF. CDR3 nucleotide sequence: TGTGCCAGCTCCGGGAGCTCCTACGAGCAGTACTTC.

This rearrangement joins TRBV11-3 to TRBJ2-7, with TRBD2 matching 13 bases. This CDR3 has 16 residues. Trimming cost V 5 bases and J 2 bases; bases outside gene matches: 6. Germline V gene sequence: CDR1 SGHNT, CDR2 YENEEA. Written as DNA, the CDR3 is TGTGCCAGCAGCCCCGGGACTAGCGGGACCCCCTACGAGCAGTACTTC. Its protein is CASSPGTSGTPYEQYF.

This chain uses TRBV10-3 with TRBJ2-7; 7 bases are shared with TRBD1. V shed 3 bases and J 0 bases; nucleotides not matched to a gene: 5. The CDR3 spans 15 residues. Germline-derived CDR1 and CDR2 are ENHRY and SYGVKD. CDR3 residues: CAISEWTGDSYEQYF. The CDR3 region has the DNA TGTGCCATCAGTGAATGGACAGGCGACTCCTACGAGCAGTACTTC.

The rearrangement links TRBV28 to TRBJ1-1; D might be TRBD1 (5 bases). Germline CDR1 reads MDHEN; CDR2 reads SYDVKM. The V gene lost 7 bases and the J gene lost 4 bases, with 19 bases spanning the gap. The CDR3 totals 15 residues. The CDR3 sequence is CASNPYGASGTEAFF. CDR3 nucleotides: TGTGCCAGCAACCCTTACGGGGCCAGCGGCACTGAAGCTTTCTTT.

The V and J genes are TRBV25-1 and TRBJ1-1; maybe TRBD1 (6 bases). Germline-derived CDR1 and CDR2 are MGHDK and SYGVNS. The CDR3 loop spans 16 amino acids. V dropped 1 base and J dropped 5 bases, with 17 bases sitting between them. The CDR3 here is CASSESTGLGGTEAFF. CDR3 in DNA: TGTGCCAGCAGTGAATCGACAGGTCTCGGGGGGACTGAAGCTTTCTTT.

The chain recombines TRBV4-2 with TRBJ2-2; no definite D call. CDR1 LGHNA and CDR2 YNFKEQ come from the germline V gene. CDR3 length: 11 amino acids. Trimming removed 3 bases from V and 4 bases from J, with 0 bases in between. CDR3 nucleotide sequence: TGTGCCAGCAGCCACACCGGGGAGCTGTTTTTT. It specifies CASSHTGELFF.

The rearrangement joins TRBV25-1 to TRBJ2-7; D not resolved. CDR3 length: 13 residues. The germline V gene encodes CDR1 MGHDK and CDR2 SYGVNS. Trimming removed 7 bases from V and 7 bases from J, with 17 bases in between. The CDR3 spells CASTSRTSREQYF. The DNA for the CDR3 is TGTGCCAGCACCTCTCGGACCTCAAGAGAGCAGTACTTC.

This rearrangement joins TRBV18 to TRBJ1-1; D is perhaps TRBD1 (5 bases). The CDR3 extends over 16 amino acids. Germline loops: CDR1 KGHSH, CDR2 LQKENI. The V end was cut by 0 bases, the J end by 5 bases, with 16 bases between. The CDR3 region has the DNA TGTGCCAGCTCACCACCCTCTGGGGCCGAGCGGACTGAAGCTTTCTTT. Translated: CASSPPSGAERTEAFF.

The V call is TRBV15, the J call TRBJ2-7, with 9 bases aligning to TRBD1. The CDR3 length is 16 residues. After removal of 2 bases from V and 5 bases from J, the junction contained 10 bases not matched to a gene. CDR1 is LNHNV, CDR2 YYDKDF, per germline (reference sequence). The CDR3 DNA reads TGTGCCACCAGCAGACTAACGGGACAGGGAAACGACGAGCAGTACTTC. Translated, it gives CATSRLTGQGNDEQYF.

V and J are TRBV19 and TRBJ1-1; D may be TRBD1 (5 bases). Trimming took 7 bases from V and 4 from J, leaving 13 bases between them. Germline V gene lookup returns CDR1 LNHDA and CDR2 SQIVND (reference sequence). The CDR3 extends over 13 amino acids. CDR3 nucleotides: TGTGCCAGTACCCCCGGGAGGGGCACTGAAGCTTTCTTT. Protein sequence: CASTPGRGTEAFF.

The gene calls are TRBV6-6 and TRBJ2-5; TRBD2 agrees at 8 bases. The CDR3 is 13 amino acids. J was trimmed by 5 bases and V by 7 bases; bases with no gene match: 6. Germline V CDR1 and CDR2: MNHNY, SVGAGI (reference sequence). The CDR3 loop is CASMWSGGETQYF. The CDR3 region has the DNA TGTGCCAGCATGTGGTCGGGGGGGGAGACCCAGTACTTC.

This clone was counted only a few times. The chain employs TRBV9 and TRBJ2-5; maybe TRBD2 (7 bases). The CDR3 loop spans 15 amino acids. Trimming took 3 bases from V and 4 from J, leaving 16 bases between them. Germline CDR1 SGDLS, CDR2 YYNGEE. The CDR3 loop reads CASSAAYRGGETQYF. The CDR3 DNA reads TGTGCCAGCAGCGCCGCGTATAGGGGGGGAGAGACCCAGTACTTC.

This clone was recorded a few times. V is TRBV18 and J is TRBJ2-1; 10 nucleotides match TRBD2. CDR3 size: 17 residues. Germline assignment: CDR1 KGHSH and CDR2 LQKENI. Trimming removed 6 bases from V and 1 base from J; junction bases left unmatched: 9. CDR3 in amino acids: CASSPGLAESSYNEQFF. The DNA for the CDR3 is TGTGCCAGCTCCCCAGGACTAGCGGAGAGTTCCTACAATGAGCAGTTCTTC.

This clone was counted once. The chain employs TRBV30 and TRBJ2-7; TRBD1 aligns across 7 bases. CDR3 length: 13 residues. Trimming at V came to 8 bases and at J to 0 bases, leaving 7 bases not matched to a gene. The V gene's germline CDR1 is GTSNPN and CDR2 SVGIG (reference sequence). CDR3: CAGRTGNSYEQYF. The CDR3 nucleotides read TGTGCCGGCCGGACAGGAAACTCCTACGAGCAGTACTTC.

The genes are TRBV7-9 and TRBJ2-7; possible D gene TRBD1, 6 bases. Trimming stripped 5 bases from V and 3 bases from J, with 17 bases between. Per germline, CDR1 SEHNR and CDR2 FQNEAQ (reference sequence). The CDR3 totals 15 residues. CDR3 region: CASSISRGLHYEQYF. The CDR3 DNA sequence: TGTGCCAGCAGCATAAGCAGGGGTCTCCACTACGAGCAGTACTTC.